Sequencing of this T cell receptor (beta chain) was carried out in a study of regulatory T cells in long-lasting Graves disease. Study summary: Those Graves' patients who were newly diagnosed had been on antithyroid drugs under 3 months. Study-wide points: New patients shared over 900 public clonotypes, and persistent patients shared more, with fewer than 3,500.

CDR3 regions were amplified by Arm-PCR using iRepertoire HTBI primers to build TCR beta libraries. TCRdb re-called the multiplex PCR reads through MiXCR, storing one row per CDR3 protein. The repertoire has hundreds of thousands of distinct CDR3 sequences, roughly 15% of them found once; the top ten carry approximately 20%. The time point: newly diagnosed GD, antithyroid drugs for less than 3 months. PBMC-extracted RNA yielded the TCR library. This clonotype was observed many times. Its cognate antigen is unknown. The CDR3 is 13 residues long. V shed 6 bases and J shed 1 base, with 9 bases lying between them. Germline V gives CDR1 MNHNS, CDR2 SASEGT. The same sample was also studied in work on T cells in Graves' hyperthyroidism and ophthalmopathy. This second study notes: On the basis of clinical symptoms, serum thyroxine and TRAb, thyroid ultrasound and orbital computed tomography, diagnoses were made.

This clonotype was obtained from a woman under 40 with Graves disease. V gene TRBV6-1 combines with J gene TRBJ1-1; a weak D match, TRBD1 (5 bases). The specimen comprised peripheral blood mononuclear cells (PBMCs), sampled at new diagnosis, from a patient treated with antithyroid drugs. The CDR3 is CASSAGRNTEAFF. Here the CDR3 DNA reads TGTGCCAGCAGCGCGGGACGGAACACTGAAGCTTTCTTT.